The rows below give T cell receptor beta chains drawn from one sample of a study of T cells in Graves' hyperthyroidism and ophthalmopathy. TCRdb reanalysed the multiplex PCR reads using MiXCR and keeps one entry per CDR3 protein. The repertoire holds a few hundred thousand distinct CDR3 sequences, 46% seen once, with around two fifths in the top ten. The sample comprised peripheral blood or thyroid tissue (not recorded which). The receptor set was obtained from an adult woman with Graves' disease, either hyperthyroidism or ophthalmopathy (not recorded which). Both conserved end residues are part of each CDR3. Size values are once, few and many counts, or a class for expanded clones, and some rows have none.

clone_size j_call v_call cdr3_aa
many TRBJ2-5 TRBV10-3 CAISERGLTETQYF
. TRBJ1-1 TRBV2 CASSQRTYTEAFF
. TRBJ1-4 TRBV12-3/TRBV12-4 CASSSDREGEKLFF
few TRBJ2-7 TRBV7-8 CASRPNTGEQYF
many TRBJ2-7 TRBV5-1 CASSLTSGTGNYEQYF
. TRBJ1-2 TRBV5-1 CASSLVGTATLYGYTF
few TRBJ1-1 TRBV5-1 CASSTGGGAEAFF
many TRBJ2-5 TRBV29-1 CSAGDEPVPTQYF
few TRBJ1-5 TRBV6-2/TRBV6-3 CASGGVQAPWGSNQPQHF
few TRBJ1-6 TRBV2 CASKQGGGSPLHF
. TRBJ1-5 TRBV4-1 CASSHSFTGRNQPQHF
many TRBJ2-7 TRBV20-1 CSAHQGAGGTYEQYF
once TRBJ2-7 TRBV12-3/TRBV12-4 CASSIHGGALAGYEQYF
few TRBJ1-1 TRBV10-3 CAIRDPQGQKNTEAFF
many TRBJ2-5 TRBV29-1 CSVAGTVNEETQYF
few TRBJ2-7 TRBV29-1 CSVDGTGYEQYF
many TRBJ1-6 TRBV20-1 CSASRDGYSPLHF
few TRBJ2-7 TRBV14 CARSQAGLAIDEQYF
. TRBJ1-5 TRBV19 CASRQQGSNQPQHF
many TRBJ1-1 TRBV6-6 CASSYGQSTEAFF
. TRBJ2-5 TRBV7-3 CASSFRGFGQETQYF
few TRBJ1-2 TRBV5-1 CASRGRNYGYTF
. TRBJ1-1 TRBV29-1 CSAQRQVNTEAFF
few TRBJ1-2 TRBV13 CASSRPPEDYGYTF
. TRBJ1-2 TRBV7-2 CASSLEGLEVYTF
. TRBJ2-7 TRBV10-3 CAISVGISDEQYF
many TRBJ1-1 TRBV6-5 CASSYPGGRNTEAFF
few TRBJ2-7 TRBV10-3 CAISEGQGGEQYF
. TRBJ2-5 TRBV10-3 CAISDLGSEETQYF
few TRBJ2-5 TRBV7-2 CASSPGGSGTQYF
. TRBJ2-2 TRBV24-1 CATSKNTGELFF
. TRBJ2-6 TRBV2 CASSEAGGRANVLTF
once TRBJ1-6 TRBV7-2 CASSFKRQGDSPLHF
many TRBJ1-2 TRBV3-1 CASSLYLAGADGYTF
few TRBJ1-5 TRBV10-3 CAISELEASGEHF
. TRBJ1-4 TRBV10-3 CAIGSMTGRNEKLFF
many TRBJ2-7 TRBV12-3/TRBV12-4 CASTSGTRSTEQYF
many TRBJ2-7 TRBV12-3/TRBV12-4 CASTDRGRGEQYF
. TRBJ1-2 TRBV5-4 CASSSQPGTAAYGYTF
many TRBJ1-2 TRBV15 CATSRDPREEGYTF
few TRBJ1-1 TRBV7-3 CASSSALVTEAFF
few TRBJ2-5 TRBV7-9 CASSPPMELEETQYF
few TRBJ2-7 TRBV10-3 CAISAGDDEQYF
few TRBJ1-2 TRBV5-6 CASSLEGQGYTF
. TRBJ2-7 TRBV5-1 CASSLAAGGGEQYF
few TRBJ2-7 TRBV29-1 CSVRSGPYEQYF
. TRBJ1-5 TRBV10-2 CASSGEDGGNQPQHF
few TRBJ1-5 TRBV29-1 CSVKPQGSNQPQHF
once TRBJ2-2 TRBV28 CASGSSGELFF
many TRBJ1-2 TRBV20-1 CSGGQGDYGYTF
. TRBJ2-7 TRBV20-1 CSARDLLAGWEQYF
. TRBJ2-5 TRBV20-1 CSAMTSGGETQYF
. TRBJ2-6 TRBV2 CARQGYSGANVLTF
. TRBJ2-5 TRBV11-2 CASSPPGLSQETQYF
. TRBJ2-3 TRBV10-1 CANPAGSDTQYF
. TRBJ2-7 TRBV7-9 CASSQIKGTGYDEQYF
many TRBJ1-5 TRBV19 CASSGTGKQPQHF
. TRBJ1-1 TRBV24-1 CATSARTPNTEAFF
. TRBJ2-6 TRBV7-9 CASSLAGQGSSGANVLTF
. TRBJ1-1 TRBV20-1 CSARDPRTSNTEAFF